This TCR beta chain stems from a study of T cells after yellow fever vaccination. The V end lost 6 bases, the J end lost 0 bases, and 12 bases lay between the germline ends. The CDR3 is 16 amino acids. The germline gives CDR1 MNHNS, CDR2 SASEGT. TCRdb itself ran the 5' RACE reads through MiXCR, one entry per CDR3 protein. There are 200,000 to 300,000 distinct CDR3 sequences in the sample; over 10% occur only once, and about 0.51% lies in the top ten. Whole-study findings and limits: Although the secondary response was weaker, it peaked faster, at day 5 versus 15.

A note on this clonotype: As yet, its antigen is unknown.

This rearrangement joins TRBV6-1 to TRBJ2-6; D gene uncertain. The sample in question was CD4+ T cells sorted from PBMCs, obtained 45 days after the yellow fever booster vaccination. The clonotype comes from a man aged 25-45 years who received the YFV17D yellow fever vaccine. This chain's CDR3 is CASSHSLSSGANVLTF. The CDR3 DNA reads as TGTGCCAGCAGCCACAGCCTAAGCTCTGGGGCCAACGTCCTGACTTTC.